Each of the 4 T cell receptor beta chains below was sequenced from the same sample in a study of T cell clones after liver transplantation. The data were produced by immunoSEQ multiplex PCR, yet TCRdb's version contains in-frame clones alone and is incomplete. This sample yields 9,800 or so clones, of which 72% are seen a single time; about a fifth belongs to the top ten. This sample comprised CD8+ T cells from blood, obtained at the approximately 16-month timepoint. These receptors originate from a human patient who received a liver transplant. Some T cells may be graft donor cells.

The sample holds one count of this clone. The CDR3 nucleotides read TGTGCCATCAGTGATGCCGGGACTTCTAGCACAGATACGCAGTATTTT. Its translation is CAISDAGTSSTDTQYF. J is TRBJ2-3 and V is TRBV10-3, with D possibly being TRBD2 (6 bases). The CDR3 is 16 residues long. Trimming cost V 3 bases and J 0 bases, with 13 bases left between them. The germline CDR1 and CDR2 sequences are ENHRY and SYGVKD.

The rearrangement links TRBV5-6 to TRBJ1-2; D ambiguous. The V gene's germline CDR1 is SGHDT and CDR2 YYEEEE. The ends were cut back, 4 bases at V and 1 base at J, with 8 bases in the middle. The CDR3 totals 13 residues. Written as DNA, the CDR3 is TGTGCCAGCAGCGAGGGTCGTAACTATGGCTACACCTTC. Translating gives CASSEGRNYGYTF.

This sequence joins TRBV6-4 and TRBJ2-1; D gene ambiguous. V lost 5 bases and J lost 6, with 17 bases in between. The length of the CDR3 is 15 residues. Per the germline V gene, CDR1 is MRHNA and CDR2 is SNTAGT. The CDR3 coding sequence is TGTGCCAGCAGTCCCTTAGCCGGAGAAGTCAATGAGCAGTTCTTC. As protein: CASSPLAGEVNEQFF.

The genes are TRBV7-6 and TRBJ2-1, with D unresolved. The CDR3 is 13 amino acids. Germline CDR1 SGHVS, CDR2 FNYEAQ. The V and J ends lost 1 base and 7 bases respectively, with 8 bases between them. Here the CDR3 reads CASSLESRNEQFF. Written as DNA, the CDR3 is TGTGCCAGCAGCTTAGAATCGAGAAATGAGCAGTTCTTC.